The 2 T cell receptor beta chains below come from one sample, sequenced in a study of identical twins. TCRdb passed the 5' RACE reads through MiXCR, listing each CDR3 protein once. Of hundreds of thousands of distinct CDR3 sequences listed, approximately 24% are singletons. This sample also appeared in a second study, on T cells expressing NK-cell markers.

The sequenced sample was CD4+ T cells sorted from blood. Source of these receptors: a woman younger than 30 in good health.

This clonotype has more than one count but fewer than ten. The rearrangement joins TRBV5-1 to TRBJ1-2, with a possible D match to TRBD1 (6 bases). From germline, CDR1 is SGHRS and CDR2 YFSETQ. This CDR3 is built from 15 residues. V was pared by 2 bases and J by 4 bases, with 15 bases between. The CDR3 coding sequence is TGCGCCAGCAGCTTTGGGGGGCGCGGGTTCTATGGCTACACCTTC. This gives the protein CASSFGGRGFYGYTF.

The CDR3 sequence: CSVRGQPNQPQHF. The CDR3 DNA follows: TGCAGCGTTAGAGGGCAGCCGAATCAGCCCCAGCATTTT. The genes are TRBV29-1 and TRBJ1-5; D ambiguous. Trimming took off 5 bases at V and 4 bases at J, with 12 bases between the two ends. Germline V gives CDR1 SQVTM, CDR2 ANQGSEA. The CDR3 runs 13 residues.